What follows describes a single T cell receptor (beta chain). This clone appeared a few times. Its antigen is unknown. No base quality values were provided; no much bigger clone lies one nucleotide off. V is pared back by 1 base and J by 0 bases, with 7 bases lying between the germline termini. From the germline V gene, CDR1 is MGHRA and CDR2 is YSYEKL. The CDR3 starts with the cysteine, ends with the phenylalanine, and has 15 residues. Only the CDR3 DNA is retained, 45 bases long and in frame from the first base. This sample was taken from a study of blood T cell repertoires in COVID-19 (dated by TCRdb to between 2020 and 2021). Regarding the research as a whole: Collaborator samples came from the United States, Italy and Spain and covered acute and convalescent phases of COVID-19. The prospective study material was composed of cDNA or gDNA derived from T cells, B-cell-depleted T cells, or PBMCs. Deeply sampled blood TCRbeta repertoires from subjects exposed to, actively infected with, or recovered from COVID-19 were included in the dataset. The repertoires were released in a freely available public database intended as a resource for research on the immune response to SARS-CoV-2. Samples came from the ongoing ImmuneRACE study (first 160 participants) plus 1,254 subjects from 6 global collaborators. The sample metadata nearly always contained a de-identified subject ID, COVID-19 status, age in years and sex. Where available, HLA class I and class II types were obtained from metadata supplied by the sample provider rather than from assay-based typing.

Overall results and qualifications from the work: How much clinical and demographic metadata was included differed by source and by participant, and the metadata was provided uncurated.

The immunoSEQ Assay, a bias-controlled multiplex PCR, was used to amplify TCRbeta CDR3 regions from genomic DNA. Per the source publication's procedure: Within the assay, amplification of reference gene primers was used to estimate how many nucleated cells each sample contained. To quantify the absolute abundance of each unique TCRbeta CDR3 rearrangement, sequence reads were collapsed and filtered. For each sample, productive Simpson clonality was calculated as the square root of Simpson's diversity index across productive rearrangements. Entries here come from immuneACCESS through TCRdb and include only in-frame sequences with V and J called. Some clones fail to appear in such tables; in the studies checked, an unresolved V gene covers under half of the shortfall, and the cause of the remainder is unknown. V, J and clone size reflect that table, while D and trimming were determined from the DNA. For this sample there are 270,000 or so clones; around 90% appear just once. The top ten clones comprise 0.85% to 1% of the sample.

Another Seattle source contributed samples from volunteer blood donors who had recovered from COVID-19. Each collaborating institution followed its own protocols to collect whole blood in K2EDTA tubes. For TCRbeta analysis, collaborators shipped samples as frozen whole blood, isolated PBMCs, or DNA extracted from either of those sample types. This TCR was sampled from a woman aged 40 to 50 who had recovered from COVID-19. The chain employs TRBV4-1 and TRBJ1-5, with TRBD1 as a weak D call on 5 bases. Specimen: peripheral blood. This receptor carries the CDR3 CASSQGTRSNQPQHF. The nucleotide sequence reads TGCGCCAGCAGCCAAGGGACACGTAGCAATCAGCCCCAGCATTTT.